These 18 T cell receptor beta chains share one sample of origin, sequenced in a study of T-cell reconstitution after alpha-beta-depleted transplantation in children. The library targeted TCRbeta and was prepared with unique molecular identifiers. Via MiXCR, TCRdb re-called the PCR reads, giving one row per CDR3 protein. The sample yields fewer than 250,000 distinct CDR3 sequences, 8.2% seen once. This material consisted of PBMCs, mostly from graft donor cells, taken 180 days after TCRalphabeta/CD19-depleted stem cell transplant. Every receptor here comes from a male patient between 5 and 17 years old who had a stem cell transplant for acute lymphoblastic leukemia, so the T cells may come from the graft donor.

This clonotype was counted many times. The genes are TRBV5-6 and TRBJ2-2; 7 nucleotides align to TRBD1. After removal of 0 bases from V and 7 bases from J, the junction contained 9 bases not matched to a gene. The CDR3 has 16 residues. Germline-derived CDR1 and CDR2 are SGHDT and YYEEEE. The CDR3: CASSLDRQGRIGELFF. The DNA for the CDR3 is TGTGCCAGCAGCTTGGACCGACAGGGTAGAATCGGGGAGCTGTTTTTT.

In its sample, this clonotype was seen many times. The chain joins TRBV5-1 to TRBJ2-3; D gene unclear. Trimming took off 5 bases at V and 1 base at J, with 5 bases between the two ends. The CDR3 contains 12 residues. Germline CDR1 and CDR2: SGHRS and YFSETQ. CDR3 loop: CASRLGTDTQYF. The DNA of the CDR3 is TGCGCCAGCAGACTGGGCACAGATACGCAGTATTTT.

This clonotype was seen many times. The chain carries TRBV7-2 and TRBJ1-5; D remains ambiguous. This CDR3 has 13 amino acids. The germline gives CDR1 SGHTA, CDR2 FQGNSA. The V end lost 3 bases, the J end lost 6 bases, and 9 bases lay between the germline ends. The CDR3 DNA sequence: TGTGCCAGCAGCTTTCGGGTCGGTCAGCCCCAGCATTTT. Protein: CASSFRVGQPQHF.

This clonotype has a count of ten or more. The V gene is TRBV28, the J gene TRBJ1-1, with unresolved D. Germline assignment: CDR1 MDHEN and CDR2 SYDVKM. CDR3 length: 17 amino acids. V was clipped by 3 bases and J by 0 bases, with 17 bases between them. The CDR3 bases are TGTGCCAGCAGTTTCGGAGGGCCCAGAGGGATGAACACTGAAGCTTTCTTT. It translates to CASSFGGPRGMNTEAFF.

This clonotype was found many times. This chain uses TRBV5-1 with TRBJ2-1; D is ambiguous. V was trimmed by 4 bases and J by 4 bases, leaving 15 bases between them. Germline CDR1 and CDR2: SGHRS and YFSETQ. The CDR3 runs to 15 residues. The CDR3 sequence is CASSTGSTPYNEQFF. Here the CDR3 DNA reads TGCGCCAGCAGCACCGGGTCCACCCCTTACAATGAGCAGTTCTTC.

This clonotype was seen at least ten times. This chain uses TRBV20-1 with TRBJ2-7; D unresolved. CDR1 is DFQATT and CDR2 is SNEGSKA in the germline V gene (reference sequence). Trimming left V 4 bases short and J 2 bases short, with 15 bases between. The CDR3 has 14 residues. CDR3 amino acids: CSATVQVRPYEQYF. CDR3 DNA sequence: TGCAGTGCTACTGTCCAGGTGAGACCCTACGAGCAGTACTTC.

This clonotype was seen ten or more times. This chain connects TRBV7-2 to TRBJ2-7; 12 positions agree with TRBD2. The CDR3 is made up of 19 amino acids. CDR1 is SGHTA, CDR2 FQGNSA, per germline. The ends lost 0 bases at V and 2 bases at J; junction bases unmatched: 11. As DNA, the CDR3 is TGTGCCAGCAGCTTAGCGGGAACCCTAGCGGGGGGGGAAACCTACGAGCAGTACTTC. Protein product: CASSLAGTLAGGETYEQYF.

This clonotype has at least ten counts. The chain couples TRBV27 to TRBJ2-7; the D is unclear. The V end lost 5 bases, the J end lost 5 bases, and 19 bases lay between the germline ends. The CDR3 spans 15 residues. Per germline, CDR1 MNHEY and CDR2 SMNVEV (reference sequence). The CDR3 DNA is TGTGCCAGCAGTCCCAACTGGGGTCCGGCTGACGAGCAGTACTTC. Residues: CASSPNWGPADEQYF.

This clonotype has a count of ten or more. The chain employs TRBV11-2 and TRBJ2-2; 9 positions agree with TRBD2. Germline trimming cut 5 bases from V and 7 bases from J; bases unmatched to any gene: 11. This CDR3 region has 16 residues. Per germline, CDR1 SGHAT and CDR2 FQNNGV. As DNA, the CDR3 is TGTGCCAGCAGCCTAGCGGGACATCGCTGGGTCGGGGAGCTGTTTTTT. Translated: CASSLAGHRWVGELFF. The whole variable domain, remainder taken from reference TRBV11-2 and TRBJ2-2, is EAGVAQSPRYKIIEKRQSVAFWCNPISGHATLYWYQQILGQGPKLLIQFQNNGVVDDSQLPKDRFSAERLKGVDSTLKIQPAKLEDSAVYLCASSLAGHRWVGELFFGEGSRLTVL.

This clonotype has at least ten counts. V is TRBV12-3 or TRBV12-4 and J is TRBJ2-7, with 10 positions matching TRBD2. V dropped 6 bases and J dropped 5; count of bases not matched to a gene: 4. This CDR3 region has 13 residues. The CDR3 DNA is TGTGCCAGCAGAATAGCGGGGGGAAACGAGCAGTACTTC. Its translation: CASRIAGGNEQYF.

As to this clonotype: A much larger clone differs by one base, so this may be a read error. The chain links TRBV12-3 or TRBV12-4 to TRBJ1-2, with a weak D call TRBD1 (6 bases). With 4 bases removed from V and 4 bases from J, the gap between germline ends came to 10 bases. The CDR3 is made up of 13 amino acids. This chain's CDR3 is CASSWTATYGYTF. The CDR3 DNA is TGTGCCAGCAGTTGGACAGCGACCTATGGCTACACCTTC.

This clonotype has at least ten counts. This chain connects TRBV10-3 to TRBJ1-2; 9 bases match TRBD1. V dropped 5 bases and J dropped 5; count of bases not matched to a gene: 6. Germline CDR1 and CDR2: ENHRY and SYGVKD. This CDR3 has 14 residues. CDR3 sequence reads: CAISSTGGAYGYTF. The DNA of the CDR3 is TGTGCCATCAGTTCAACAGGGGGCGCTTATGGCTACACCTTC.

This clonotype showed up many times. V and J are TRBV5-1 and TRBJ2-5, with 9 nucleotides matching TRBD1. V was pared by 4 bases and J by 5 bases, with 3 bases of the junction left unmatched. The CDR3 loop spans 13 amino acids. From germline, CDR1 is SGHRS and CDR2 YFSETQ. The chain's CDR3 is CASSGDREETQYF. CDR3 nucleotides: TGCGCCAGCAGCGGGGACAGGGAGGAGACCCAGTACTTC. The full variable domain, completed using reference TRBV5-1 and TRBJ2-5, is KAGVTQTPRYLIKTRGQQVTLSCSPISGHRSVSWYQQTPGQGLQFLFEYFSETQRNKGNFPGRFSGRQFSNSRSEMNVSTLELGDSALYLCASSGDREETQYFGPGTRLLVL.

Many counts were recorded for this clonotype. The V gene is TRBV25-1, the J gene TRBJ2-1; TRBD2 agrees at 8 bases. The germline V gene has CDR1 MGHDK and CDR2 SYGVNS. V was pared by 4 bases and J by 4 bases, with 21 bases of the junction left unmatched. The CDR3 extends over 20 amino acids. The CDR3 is CASSAPGGAPLTGIYNEQFF. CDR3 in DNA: TGTGCCAGCAGTGCCCCCGGGGGGGCACCACTGACTGGGATATACAATGAGCAGTTCTTC.

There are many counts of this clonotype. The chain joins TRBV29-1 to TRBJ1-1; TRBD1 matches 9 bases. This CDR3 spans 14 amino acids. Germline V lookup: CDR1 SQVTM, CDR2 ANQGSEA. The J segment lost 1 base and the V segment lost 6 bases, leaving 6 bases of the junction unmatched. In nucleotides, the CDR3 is TGCAGCGTGGGGGGACAGGGACAGAACACTGAAGCTTTCTTT. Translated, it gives CSVGGQGQNTEAFF.

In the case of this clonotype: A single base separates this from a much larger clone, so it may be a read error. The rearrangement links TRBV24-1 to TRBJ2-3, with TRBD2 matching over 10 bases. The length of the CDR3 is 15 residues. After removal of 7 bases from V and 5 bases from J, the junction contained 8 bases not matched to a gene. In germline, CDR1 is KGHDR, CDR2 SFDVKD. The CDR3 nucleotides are TGTGCCACCAGCCCTAGCGGGAGCTCAGGAGATACGCAGTATTTT. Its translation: CATSPSGSSGDTQYF.

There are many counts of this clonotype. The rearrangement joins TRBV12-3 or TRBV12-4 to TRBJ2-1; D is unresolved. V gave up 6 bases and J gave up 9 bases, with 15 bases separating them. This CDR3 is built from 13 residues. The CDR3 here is CASSLPPDAEQFF. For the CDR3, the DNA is TGTGCCAGCAGCCTACCGCCGGATGCTGAGCAGTTCTTC.

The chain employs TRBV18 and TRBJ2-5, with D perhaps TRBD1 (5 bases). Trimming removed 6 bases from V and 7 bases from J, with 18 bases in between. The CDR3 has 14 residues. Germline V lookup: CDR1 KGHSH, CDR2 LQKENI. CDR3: CASSPYGAPRTQYF. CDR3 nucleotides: TGTGCCAGCTCCCCCTATGGGGCCCCTCGGACCCAGTACTTC.